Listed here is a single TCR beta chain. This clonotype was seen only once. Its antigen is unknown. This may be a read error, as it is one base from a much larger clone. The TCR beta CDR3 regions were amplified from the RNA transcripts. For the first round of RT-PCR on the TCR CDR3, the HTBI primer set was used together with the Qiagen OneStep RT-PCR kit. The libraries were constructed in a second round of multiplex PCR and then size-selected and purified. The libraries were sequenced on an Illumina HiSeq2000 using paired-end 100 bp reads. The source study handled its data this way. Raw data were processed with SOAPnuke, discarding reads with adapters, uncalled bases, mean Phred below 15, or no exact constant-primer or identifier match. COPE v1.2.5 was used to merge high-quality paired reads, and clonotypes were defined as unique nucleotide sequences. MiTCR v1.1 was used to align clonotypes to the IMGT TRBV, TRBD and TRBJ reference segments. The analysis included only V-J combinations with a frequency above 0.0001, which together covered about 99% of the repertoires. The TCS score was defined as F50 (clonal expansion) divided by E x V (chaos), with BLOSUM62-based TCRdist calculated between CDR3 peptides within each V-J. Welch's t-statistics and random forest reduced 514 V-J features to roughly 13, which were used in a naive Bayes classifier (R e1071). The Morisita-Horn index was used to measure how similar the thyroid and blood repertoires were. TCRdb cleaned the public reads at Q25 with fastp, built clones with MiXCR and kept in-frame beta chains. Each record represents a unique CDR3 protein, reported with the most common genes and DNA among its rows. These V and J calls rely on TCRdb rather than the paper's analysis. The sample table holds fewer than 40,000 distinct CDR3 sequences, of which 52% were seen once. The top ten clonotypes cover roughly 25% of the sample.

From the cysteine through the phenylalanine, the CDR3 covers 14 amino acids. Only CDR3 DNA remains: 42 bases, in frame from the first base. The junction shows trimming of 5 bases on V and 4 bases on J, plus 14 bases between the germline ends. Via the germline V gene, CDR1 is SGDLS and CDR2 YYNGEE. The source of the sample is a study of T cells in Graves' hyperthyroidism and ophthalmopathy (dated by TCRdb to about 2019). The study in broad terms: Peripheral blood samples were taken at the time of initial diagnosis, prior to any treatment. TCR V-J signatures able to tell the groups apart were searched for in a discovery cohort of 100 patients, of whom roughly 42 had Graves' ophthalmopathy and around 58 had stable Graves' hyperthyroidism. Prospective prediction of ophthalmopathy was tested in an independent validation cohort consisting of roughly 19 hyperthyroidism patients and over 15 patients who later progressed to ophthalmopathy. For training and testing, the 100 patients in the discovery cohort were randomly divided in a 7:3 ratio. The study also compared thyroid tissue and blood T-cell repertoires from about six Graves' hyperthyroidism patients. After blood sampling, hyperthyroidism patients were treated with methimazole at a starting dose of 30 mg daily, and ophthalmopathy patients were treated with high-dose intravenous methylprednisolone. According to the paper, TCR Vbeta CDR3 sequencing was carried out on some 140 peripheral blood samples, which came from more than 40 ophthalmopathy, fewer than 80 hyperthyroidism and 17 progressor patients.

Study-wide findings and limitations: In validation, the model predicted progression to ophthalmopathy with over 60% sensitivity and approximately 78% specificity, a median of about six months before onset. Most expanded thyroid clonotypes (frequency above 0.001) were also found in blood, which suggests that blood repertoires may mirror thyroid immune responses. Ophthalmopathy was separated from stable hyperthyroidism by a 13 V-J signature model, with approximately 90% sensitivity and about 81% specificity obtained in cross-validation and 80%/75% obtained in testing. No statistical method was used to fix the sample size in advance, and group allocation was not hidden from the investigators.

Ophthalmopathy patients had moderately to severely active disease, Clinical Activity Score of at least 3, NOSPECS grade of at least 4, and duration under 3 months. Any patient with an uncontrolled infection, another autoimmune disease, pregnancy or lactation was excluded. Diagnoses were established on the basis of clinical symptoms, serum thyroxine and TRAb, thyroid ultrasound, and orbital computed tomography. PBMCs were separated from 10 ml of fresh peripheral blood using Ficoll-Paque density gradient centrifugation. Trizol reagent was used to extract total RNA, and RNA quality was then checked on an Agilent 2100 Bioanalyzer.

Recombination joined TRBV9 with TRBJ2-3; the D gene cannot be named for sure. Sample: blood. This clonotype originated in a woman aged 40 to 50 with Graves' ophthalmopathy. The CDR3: CASSFVLGADTQYF. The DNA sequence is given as TGTGCCAGCAGTTTTGTTTTAGGAGCAGATACGCAGTATTTT.